The sequence of this T cell receptor (beta chain) was determined in a study of beta chain features in type 1 diabetes. There are a few counts of this clone. Its cognate antigen is unknown. Expressed TCRB transcripts were sequenced because the isolated RNA had all been reverse transcribed beforehand. TCRdb's table, derived via immunoSEQ multiplex PCR, lists solely in-frame clones and lacks some. The table shows about 290,000 clones, with 8% occurring only once. Findings of the study overall: All four CD4+ subsets from Type 1 diabetes patients carried moderately but significantly shorter TCRB CDR3s.

Germline CDR1 and CDR2: KGHSH and LQKENI. V lost 6 bases to trimming and J lost 2 bases; unmatched junction nucleotides: 10. The CDR3 totals 16 residues. A single heparinised draw of about 120 mL on average was taken per donor. The chain is built from TRBV18 and TRBJ2-1, with 7 bases lining up with TRBD2. Sequences were obtained from central memory CD4+ T cells from blood. The TCR comes from a woman aged 18-35 years in good health. Written as DNA, the CDR3 is TGTGCCAGCTCCCTAGGTGCGGGAGCTCCCTACAATGAGCAGTTCTTC. Amino acids: CASSLGAGAPYNEQFF.